This T cell receptor (beta chain) is from a study of cytomegalovirus exposure and HLA in healthy donors. Study observations and caveats: 164 TCR beta chains were listed as cytomegalovirus-associated. High specificity and sensitivity for cytomegalovirus status were reported for the classifier. A few chains linked to CMV were shown in vitro to be specific for CMV antigens. Whilst most TCR sequences proved rare, a subset of public TCRs occurred across many donors.

Sequenced by immunoSEQ multiplex PCR; TCRdb stores in-frame clones only, minus some. The data hold about 200,000 clones, with 70% to 85% observed a single time. Worth noting for this clone: Its antigen is currently unknown.

The germline V gene has CDR1 SGDLS and CDR2 YYNGEE. V was clipped by 3 bases and J by 4 bases, with 22 bases between them. This CDR3 contains 18 residues. The specimen was PBMCs. The genes are TRBV9 and TRBJ1-4; the D gene is possibly TRBD1 (6 bases). This TCR came from a woman between 25 and 40 years old in good health and CMV-seropositive. CDR3 protein: CASSAGGGVYRSNEKLFF. CDR3 nucleotide sequence: TGTGCCAGCAGCGCCGGGGGGGGCGTGTATCGGAGTAATGAAAAACTGTTTTTT.